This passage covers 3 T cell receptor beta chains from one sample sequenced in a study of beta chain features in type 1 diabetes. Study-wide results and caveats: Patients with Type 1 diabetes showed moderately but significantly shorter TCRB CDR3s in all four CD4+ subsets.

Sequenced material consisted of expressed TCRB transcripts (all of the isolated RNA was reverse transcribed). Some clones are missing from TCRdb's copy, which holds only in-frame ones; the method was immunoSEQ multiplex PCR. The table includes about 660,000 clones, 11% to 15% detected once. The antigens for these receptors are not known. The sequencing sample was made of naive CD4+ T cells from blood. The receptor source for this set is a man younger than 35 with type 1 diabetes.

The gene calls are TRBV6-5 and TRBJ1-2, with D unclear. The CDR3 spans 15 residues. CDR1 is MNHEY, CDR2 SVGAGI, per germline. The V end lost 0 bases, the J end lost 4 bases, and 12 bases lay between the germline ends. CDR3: CASSYSRGQTYGYTF. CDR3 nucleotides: TGTGCCAGCAGTTACTCTAGAGGGCAGACCTATGGCTACACCTTC.

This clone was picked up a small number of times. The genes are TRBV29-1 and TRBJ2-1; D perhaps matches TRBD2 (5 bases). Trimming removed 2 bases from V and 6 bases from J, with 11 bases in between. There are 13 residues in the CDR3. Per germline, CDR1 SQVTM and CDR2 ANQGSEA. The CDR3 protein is CSVERTAGNEQFF. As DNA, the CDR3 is TGCAGCGTTGAACGGACGGCGGGCAATGAGCAGTTCTTC.

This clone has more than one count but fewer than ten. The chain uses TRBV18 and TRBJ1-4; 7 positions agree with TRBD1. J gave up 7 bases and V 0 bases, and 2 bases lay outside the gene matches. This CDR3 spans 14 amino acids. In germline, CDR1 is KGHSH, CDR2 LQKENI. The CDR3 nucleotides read TGTGCCAGCTCACCACCAGGGACAGCTGAAAAACTGTTTTTT. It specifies CASSPPGTAEKLFF.